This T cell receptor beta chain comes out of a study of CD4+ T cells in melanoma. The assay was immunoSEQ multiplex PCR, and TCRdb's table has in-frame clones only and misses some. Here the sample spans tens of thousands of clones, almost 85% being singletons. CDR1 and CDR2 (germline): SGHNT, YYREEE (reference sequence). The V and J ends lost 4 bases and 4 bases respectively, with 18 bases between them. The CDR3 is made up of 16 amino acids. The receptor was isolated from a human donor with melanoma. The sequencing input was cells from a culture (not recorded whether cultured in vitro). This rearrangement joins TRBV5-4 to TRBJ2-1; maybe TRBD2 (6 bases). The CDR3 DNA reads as TGTGCCAGCAGCGAGGTCGGGGCGGGGTTTTACAATGAGCAGTTCTTC. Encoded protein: CASSEVGAGFYNEQFF. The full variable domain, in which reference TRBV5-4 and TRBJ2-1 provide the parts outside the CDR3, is ETGVTQSPTHLIKTRGQQVTLRCSSQSGHNTVSWYQQALGQGPQFIFQYYREEENGRGNFPPRFSGLQFPNYSSELNVNALELDDSALYLCASSEVGAGFYNEQFFGPGTRLTVL.